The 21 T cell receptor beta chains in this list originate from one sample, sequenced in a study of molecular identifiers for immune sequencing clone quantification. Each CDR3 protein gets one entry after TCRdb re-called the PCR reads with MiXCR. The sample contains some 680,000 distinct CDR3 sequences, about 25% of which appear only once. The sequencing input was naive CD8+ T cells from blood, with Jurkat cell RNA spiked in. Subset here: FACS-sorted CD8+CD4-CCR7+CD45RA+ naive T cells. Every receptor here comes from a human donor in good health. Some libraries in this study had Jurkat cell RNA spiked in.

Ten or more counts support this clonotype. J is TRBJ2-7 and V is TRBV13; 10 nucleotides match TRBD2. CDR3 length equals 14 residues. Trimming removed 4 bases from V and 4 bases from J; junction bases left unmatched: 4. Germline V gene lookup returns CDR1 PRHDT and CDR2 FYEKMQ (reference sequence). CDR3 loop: CASSSAGGLYEQYF. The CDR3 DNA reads TGTGCCAGCAGCTCAGCGGGGGGGCTGTACGAGCAGTACTTC.

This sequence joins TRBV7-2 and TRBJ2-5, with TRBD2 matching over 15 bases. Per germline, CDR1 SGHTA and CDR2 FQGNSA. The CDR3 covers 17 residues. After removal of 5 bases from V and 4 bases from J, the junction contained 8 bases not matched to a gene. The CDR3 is CASSLGLAGGPVETQYF. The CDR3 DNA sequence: TGTGCCAGCAGCCTAGGACTAGCGGGGGGGCCGGTAGAGACCCAGTACTTC. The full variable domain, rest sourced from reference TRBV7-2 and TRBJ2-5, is GAGVSQSPSNKVTEKGKDVELRCDPISGHTALYWYRQSLGQGLEFLIYFQGNSAPDKSGLPSDRFSAERTGGSVSTLTIQRTQQEDSAVYLCASSLGLAGGPVETQYFGPGTRLLVL.

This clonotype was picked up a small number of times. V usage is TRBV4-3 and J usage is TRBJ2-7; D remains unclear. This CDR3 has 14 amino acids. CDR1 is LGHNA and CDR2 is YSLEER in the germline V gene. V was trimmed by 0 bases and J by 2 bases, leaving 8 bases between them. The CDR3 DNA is TGCGCCAGCAGCCAAGACAGCTACACCTACGAGCAGTACTTC. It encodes CASSQDSYTYEQYF.

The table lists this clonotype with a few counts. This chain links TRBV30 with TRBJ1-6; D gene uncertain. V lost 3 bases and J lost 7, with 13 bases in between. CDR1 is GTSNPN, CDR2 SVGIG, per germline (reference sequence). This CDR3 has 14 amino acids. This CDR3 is CAWRPPGGNSPLHF. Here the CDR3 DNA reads TGTGCCTGGAGGCCGCCGGGCGGCAATTCACCCCTCCACTTT.

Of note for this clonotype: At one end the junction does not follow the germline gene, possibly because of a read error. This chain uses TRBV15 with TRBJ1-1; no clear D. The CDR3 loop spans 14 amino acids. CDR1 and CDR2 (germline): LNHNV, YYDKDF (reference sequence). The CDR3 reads CATSGDRSNTEAFF. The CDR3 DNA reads TGTGCCACCAGCGGAGATAGGAGCAACACTGAAGCTTTCTTT.

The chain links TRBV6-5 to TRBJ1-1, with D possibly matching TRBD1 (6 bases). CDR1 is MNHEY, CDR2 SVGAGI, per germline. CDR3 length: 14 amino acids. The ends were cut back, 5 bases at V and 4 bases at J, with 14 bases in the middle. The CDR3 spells CASSTQGLGTEAFF. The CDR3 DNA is TGTGCCAGCAGTACACAGGGTTTGGGCACTGAAGCTTTCTTT.

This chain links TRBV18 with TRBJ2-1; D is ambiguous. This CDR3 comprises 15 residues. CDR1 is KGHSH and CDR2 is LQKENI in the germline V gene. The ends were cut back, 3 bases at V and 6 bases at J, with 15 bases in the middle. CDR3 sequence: CASSPDEQRRNEQFF. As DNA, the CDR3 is TGTGCCAGCTCACCGGATGAACAGCGACGCAATGAGCAGTTCTTC.

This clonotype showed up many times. The CDR3 loop is CASSTRDEKLFF. In DNA form, the CDR3 reads TGTGCCAGCAGTACTAGAGATGAAAAACTGTTTTTT. The chain is built from TRBV6-5 and TRBJ1-4, with D unresolved. The CDR3 length is 12 residues. Trimming took 5 bases from V and 6 from J, leaving 7 bases between them. CDR1 and CDR2 (germline): MNHEY, SVGAGI.

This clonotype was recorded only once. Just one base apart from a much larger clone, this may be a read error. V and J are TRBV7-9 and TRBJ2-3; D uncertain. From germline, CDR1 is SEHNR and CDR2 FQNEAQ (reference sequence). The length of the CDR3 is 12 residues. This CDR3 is CASGGFEDTRYF. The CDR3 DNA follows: TGTGCCAGCGGTGGATTCGAGGATACGCGGTATTTT.

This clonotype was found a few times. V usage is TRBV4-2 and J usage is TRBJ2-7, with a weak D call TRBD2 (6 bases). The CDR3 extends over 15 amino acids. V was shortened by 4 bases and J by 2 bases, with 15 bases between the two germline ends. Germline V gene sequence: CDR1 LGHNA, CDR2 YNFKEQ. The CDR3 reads CASSPISGGTYEQYF. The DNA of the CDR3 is TGTGCCAGCAGCCCAATTAGCGGAGGAACCTACGAGCAGTACTTC.

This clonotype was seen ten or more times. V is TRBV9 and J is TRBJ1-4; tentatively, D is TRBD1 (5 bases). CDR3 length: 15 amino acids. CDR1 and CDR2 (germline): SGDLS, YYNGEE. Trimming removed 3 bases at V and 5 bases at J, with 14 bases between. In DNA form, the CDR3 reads TGTGCCAGCAGCGGGGCAGGGACCGTAAATGAAAAACTGTTTTTT. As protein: CASSGAGTVNEKLFF. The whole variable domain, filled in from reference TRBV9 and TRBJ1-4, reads DSGVTQTPKHLITATGQRVTLRCSPRSGDLSVYWYQQSLDQGLQFLIQYYNGEERAKGNILERFSAQQFPDLHSELNLSSLELGDSALYFCASSGAGTVNEKLFFGSGTQLSVL.

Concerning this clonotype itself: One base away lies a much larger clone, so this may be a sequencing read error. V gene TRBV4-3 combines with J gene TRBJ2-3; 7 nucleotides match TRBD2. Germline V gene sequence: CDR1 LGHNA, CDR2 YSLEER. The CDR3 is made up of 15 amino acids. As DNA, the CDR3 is TGCGCCAGCAGCCAACGGCTAGCGGACACAGATACGCGGTATTTT. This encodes CASSQRLADTDTRYF.

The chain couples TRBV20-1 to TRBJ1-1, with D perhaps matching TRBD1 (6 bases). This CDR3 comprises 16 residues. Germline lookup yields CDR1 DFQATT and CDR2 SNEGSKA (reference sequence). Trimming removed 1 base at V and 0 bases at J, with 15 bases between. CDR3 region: CSARGGSGQMNTEAFF. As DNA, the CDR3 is TGCAGTGCTAGAGGGGGTTCCGGACAGATGAACACTGAAGCTTTCTTT.

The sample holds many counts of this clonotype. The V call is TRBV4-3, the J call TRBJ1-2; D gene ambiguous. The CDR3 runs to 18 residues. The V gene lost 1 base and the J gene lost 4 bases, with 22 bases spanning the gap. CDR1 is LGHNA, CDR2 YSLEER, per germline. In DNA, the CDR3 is TGCGCCAGCAGCCAAGCCCATCGGGTGGAGGGTCGGGCCTATGGCTACACCTTC. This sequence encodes CASSQAHRVEGRAYGYTF.

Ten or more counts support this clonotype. The chain's CDR3 is CASSESGYLEQYF. The CDR3 DNA reads as TGTGCCAGCAGTGAATCAGGCTATCTGGAGCAGTACTTC. The rearrangement joins TRBV25-1 to TRBJ2-7; no reliable D call. V lost 1 base, J lost 7 bases, and 11 bases lay in between. CDR3 size: 13 residues. The germline V gene has CDR1 MGHDK and CDR2 SYGVNS.

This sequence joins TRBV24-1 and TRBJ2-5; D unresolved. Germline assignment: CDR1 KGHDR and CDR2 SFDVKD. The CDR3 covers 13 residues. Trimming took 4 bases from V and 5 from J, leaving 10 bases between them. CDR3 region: CATSELGSETQYF. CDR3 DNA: TGTGCCACCAGTGAATTAGGATCGGAGACCCAGTACTTC.

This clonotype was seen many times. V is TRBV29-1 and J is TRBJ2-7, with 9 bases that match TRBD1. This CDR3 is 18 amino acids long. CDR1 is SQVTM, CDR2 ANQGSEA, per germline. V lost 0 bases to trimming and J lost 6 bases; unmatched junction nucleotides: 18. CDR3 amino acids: CSVEDLTMVQGAKGEQYF. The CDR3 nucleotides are TGCAGCGTTGAAGATCTTACTATGGTACAGGGGGCGAAGGGCGAGCAGTACTTC.

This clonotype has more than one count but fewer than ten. CDR3 nucleotides: TGTGCCAGTAGTATAGGGTCATGGAATGAGCAGTTCTTC. This codes for CASSIGSWNEQFF. The rearrangement joins TRBV19 to TRBJ2-1; D gene ambiguous. This CDR3 region has 13 residues. V was clipped by 1 base and J by 7 bases, with 8 bases between them. The V gene's germline CDR1 is LNHDA and CDR2 SQIVND (reference sequence).

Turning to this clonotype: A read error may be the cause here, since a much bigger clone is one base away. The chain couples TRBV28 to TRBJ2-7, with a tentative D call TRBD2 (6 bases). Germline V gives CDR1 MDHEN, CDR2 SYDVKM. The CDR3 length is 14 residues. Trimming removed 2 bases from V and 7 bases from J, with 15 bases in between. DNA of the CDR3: TGTGCCAGCAGTTTAAGGGTTTGGCTAGCGGAGCAGTACTTC. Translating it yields CASSLRVWLAEQYF.

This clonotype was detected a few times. CDR3 sequence (DNA): TGTGCCAGCTCTTCCTGGGAAATGAACACTGAAGCTTTCTTT. It encodes CASSSWEMNTEAFF. The chain employs TRBV19 and TRBJ1-1; D is undetermined. The CDR3 consists of 14 residues. Germline V lookup: CDR1 LNHDA, CDR2 SQIVND (reference sequence). V lost 9 bases to trimming and J lost 0 bases, with 14 bases between them.

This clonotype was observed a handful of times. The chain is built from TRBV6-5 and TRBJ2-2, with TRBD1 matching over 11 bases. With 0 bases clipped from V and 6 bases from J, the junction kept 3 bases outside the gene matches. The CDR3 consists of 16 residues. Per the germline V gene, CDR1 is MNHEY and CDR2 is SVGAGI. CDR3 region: CASSYSRTGGSGELFF. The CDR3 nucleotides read TGTGCCAGCAGTTACTCGAGGACAGGGGGCTCCGGGGAGCTGTTTTTT.